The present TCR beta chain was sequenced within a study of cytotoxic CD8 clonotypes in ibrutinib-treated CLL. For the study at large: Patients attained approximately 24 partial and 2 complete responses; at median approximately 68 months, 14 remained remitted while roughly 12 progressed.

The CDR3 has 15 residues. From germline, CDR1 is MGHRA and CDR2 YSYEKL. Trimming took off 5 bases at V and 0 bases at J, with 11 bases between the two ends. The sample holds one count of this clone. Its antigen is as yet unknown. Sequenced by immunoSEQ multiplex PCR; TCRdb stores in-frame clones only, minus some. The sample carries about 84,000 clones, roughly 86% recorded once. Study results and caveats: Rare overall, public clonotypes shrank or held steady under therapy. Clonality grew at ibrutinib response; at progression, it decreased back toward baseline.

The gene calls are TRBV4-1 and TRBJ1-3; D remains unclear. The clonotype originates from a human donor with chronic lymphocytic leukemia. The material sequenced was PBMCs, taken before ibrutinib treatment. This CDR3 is CASSFTGISGNTIYF. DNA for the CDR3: TGCGCCAGCAGCTTCACGGGGATCTCTGGAAACACCATATATTTT.